One and the same sample provided the 12 T cell receptor beta chains below, sequenced in a study of technical replicates of blood from several donors. The table came from immunoSEQ multiplex PCR; TCRdb's copy has only in-frame clones and leaves some out. This table has tens of thousands of clones, more than 85% appearing once. The material sequenced was T cells isolated from PBMCs. Receptors originate from a human donor in good health.

The chain combines TRBV14 with TRBJ1-2; TRBD1 might be the D (5 bases). Germline CDR1 reads SGHDN; CDR2 reads FVKESK. The length of the CDR3 is 14 residues. V lost 2 bases to trimming and J lost 3 bases, with 10 bases between them. The chain's CDR3 is CASSQNKGHYGYTF. The CDR3, as DNA: TGTGCCAGCAGCCAAAATAAGGGGCACTATGGCTACACCTTC. The variable domain in full, completed from reference TRBV14 and TRBJ1-2, reads EAGVTQFPSHSVIEKGQTVTLRCDPISGHDNLYWYRRVMGKEIKFLLHFVKESKQDESGMPNNRFLAERTGGTYSTLKVQPAELEDSGVYFCASSQNKGHYGYTFGSGTRLTVV.

This chain connects TRBV27 to TRBJ2-7; tentatively, D is TRBD1 (6 bases). The CDR3 contains 15 residues. V gave up 5 bases and J gave up 3 bases, with 17 bases separating them. Looked up from germline, CDR1 is MNHEY and CDR2 is SMNVEV (reference sequence). CDR3 nucleotides: TGTGCCAGCAGTCCTTCTTCCGGGACAAACTACGAGCAGTACTTC. This gives the protein CASSPSSGTNYEQYF.

The rearrangement joins TRBV10-3 to TRBJ2-1; 9 bases fit TRBD2. With V trimmed by 7 bases and J by 4 bases, 5 bases remained unmatched. Germline V CDR1 and CDR2: ENHRY, SYGVKD. The CDR3 length is 14 residues. The CDR3 bases are TGTGCCATCAAAAGACTAGCGGATTACAATGAGCAGTTCTTC. Protein sequence: CAIKRLADYNEQFF.

The rearrangement uses TRBV27 and TRBJ2-2; tentative D call: TRBD2 (6 bases). The CDR3 spans 14 residues. Germline loops: CDR1 MNHEY, CDR2 SMNVEV (reference sequence). Trimming took off 3 bases at V and 8 bases at J, with 13 bases between the two ends. The CDR3 is CASSLVTRLGELFF. The CDR3 DNA reads as TGTGCCAGCAGTTTGGTGACTAGATTGGGGGAGCTGTTTTTT.

With regard to this clone: Other DNA sequences of this sample code for an identical CDR3. This chain uses TRBV27 with TRBJ2-7; 9 bases line up with TRBD1. V was clipped by 6 bases and J by 4 bases; unmatched bases: 4. Germline CDR1 reads MNHEY; CDR2 reads SMNVEV (reference sequence). The CDR3 runs to 13 residues. CDR3 nucleotide sequence: TGTGCCAGCAGCCCGGGACAGGGTTACGAGCAGTACTTC. As protein: CASSPGQGYEQYF.

The chain is built from TRBV6-5 and TRBJ2-7; D perhaps matches TRBD2 (6 bases). This CDR3 has 15 amino acids. The germline CDR1 and CDR2 sequences are MNHEY and SVGAGI. Trimming shortened V by 2 bases and J by 2 bases, and 13 bases separated the two germline ends. DNA for the CDR3: TGTGCCAGCAGTTACGGTGGCGGGACCGCCTACGAGCAGTACTTC. As protein: CASSYGGGTAYEQYF.

This clone was recorded only once. DNA for the CDR3: TGTGCCAGCAGTGTAGGGGGCGGTTCCTACGAGCAGTACTTC. It translates to CASSVGGGSYEQYF. This sequence joins TRBV28 and TRBJ2-7; 7 bases line up with TRBD1. The CDR3 has 14 residues. Germline loops: CDR1 MDHEN, CDR2 SYDVKM. V was pared by 5 bases and J by 1 base, with 5 bases of the junction left unmatched.

J is TRBJ1-1 and V is TRBV27, with unresolved D. There are 14 residues in the CDR3. V lost 4 bases and J lost 3, with 12 bases in between. Germline V gives CDR1 MNHEY, CDR2 SMNVEV (reference sequence). CDR3 loop: CASSYQGADTEAFF. The CDR3 DNA sequence: TGTGCCAGCAGTTATCAAGGTGCGGACACTGAAGCTTTCTTT.

J is TRBJ1-1 and V is TRBV27; 10 bases match TRBD1. This CDR3 is built from 18 residues. Germline V gene sequence: CDR1 MNHEY, CDR2 SMNVEV (reference sequence). The junction had 14 bases not matched to a gene; V was cut back by 3 bases and J by 4 bases. The CDR3 bases are TGTGCCAGCAGTTTTTGGGGGGGACAGGGGAGGCTCGGCACTGAAGCTTTCTTT. Translated: CASSFWGGQGRLGTEAFF.

The chain carries TRBV7-3 and TRBJ2-7; possibly TRBD2 for D (6 bases). This CDR3 has 15 residues. From germline, CDR1 is SGHTA and CDR2 FQGTGA. With 5 bases removed from V and 2 bases from J, the gap between germline ends came to 16 bases. CDR3 sequence (DNA): TGTGCCAGCAGCCATAGCGCGGGACCGACCTACGAGCAGTACTTC. Protein: CASSHSAGPTYEQYF.

The chain carries TRBV21-1 and TRBJ1-2. TRBV21-1 is designated a pseudogene. The CDR3 is 16 residues long. CDR3 in amino acids: CASSKEQDRGNYGYTF. For the CDR3, the DNA is TGTGCCAGCAGCAAAGAGCAGGATAGAGGGAACTATGGCTACACCTTC.

Concerning this clone: This sample includes further DNA sequences coding for the same CDR3. The DNA for the CDR3 is TGTGCCAGCAGCCTTTTGGGGGAGCTGTTTTTT. The encoded protein is CASSLLGELFF. The V and J genes are TRBV6-5 and TRBJ2-2; D remains unclear. V was trimmed by 6 bases and J by 8 bases, leaving 7 bases between them. The germline V gene encodes CDR1 MNHEY and CDR2 SVGAGI. There are 11 residues in the CDR3.